The 4 T cell receptor beta chains below come from one sample, sequenced in a study of blood T cells in healthy people across ages. With a J-beta primer mix and a sample-barcoded 5' primer, a second PCR ran 7 to 11 cycles. TCRdb processed the 5' RACE reads anew with MiXCR; each CDR3 protein has one entry. Of under 2,000,000 distinct CDR3 sequences listed, around 48% were seen once; the top ten hold approximately 2%. The sequenced sample was blood. The receptors originated from a woman between 40 and 50 years old in good health.

The chain uses TRBV5-6 and TRBJ2-7, with D possibly being TRBD1 (6 bases). The V and J ends lost 3 bases and 5 bases respectively, with 12 bases between them. This CDR3 comprises 13 residues. The germline V gene has CDR1 SGHDT and CDR2 YYEEEE. CDR3 bases: TGTGCCAGCAGCTACAGAAACAGGGACGAGCAGTACTTC. The encoded protein is CASSYRNRDEQYF.

This clonotype was seen repeatedly, ten times or more. The chain employs TRBV12-3 or TRBV12-4 and TRBJ2-5; tentatively, D is TRBD1 (6 bases). The CDR3 covers 14 residues. V dropped 3 bases and J dropped 1 base, with 9 bases sitting between them. The CDR3 coding sequence is TGTGCCAGCAGTTTCGCAGGGGCCCAAGAGACCCAGTACTTC. This sequence encodes CASSFAGAQETQYF.

V usage is TRBV28 and J usage is TRBJ2-3; D gene unclear. This CDR3 is built from 16 residues. The germline gives CDR1 MDHEN, CDR2 SYDVKM. V lost 4 bases and J 6 bases, leaving 20 bases between the germline ends. DNA of the CDR3: TGTGCCAGCAGTTCAGTAGGCCGCGATTTTACCGATACGCAGTATTTT. Amino acid sequence: CASSSVGRDFTDTQYF.

This clonotype has only a few counts. The rearrangement joins TRBV7-2 to TRBJ2-1; the D gene is possibly TRBD1 (6 bases). Trimming shortened V by 5 bases and J by 7 bases, and 12 bases separated the two germline ends. CDR1 is SGHTA, CDR2 FQGNSA, per germline. CDR3 length: 13 amino acids. CDR3 sequence reads: CASSAGVWNEQFF. Here the CDR3 DNA reads TGTGCCAGCAGCGCAGGGGTCTGGAATGAGCAGTTCTTC.